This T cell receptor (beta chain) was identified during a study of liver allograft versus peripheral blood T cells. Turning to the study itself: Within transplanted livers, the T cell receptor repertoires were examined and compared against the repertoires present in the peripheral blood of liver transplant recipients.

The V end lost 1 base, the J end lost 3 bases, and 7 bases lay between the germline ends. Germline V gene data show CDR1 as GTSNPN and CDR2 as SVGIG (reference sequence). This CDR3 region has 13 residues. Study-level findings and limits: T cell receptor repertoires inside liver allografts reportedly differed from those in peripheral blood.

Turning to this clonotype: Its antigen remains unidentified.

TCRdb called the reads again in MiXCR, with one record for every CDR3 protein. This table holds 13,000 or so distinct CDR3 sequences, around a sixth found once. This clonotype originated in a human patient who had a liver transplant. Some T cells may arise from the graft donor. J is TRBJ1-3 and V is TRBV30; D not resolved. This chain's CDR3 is CAWSASNGNTIYF. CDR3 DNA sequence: TGTGCCTGGAGTGCATCGAATGGAAACACCATATATTTT.